The 16 T cell receptor beta chains listed next were all sequenced from one sample in a study of T cells in Graves' hyperthyroidism and ophthalmopathy. TCR beta CDR3 regions were amplified from RNA transcripts. The HTBI primer set served for first-round RT-PCR of the TCR CDR3. TCRdb recomputed calls from the multiplex PCR reads with MiXCR, one row per CDR3 protein. The data show fewer than 750,000 distinct CDR3 sequences, around 15% seen once. The sequencing sample was made of blood. Every receptor here comes from a woman aged 40-49 years with Graves' ophthalmopathy.

This clonotype was counted ten times or more. The J gene is TRBJ2-7, the V gene TRBV19; 7 positions agree with TRBD2. This CDR3 region has 15 residues. Losses at the gene ends were 0 bases for V and 6 bases for J; bases not matched to a gene: 8. Per germline, CDR1 LNHDA and CDR2 SQIVND (reference sequence). CDR3 sequence: CASSIDEAGNREQYF. DNA for the CDR3: TGTGCCAGTAGTATAGATGAAGCGGGGAATCGCGAGCAGTACTTC. Complete variable domain (other parts from reference TRBV19 and TRBJ2-7): DGGITQSPKYLFRKEGQNVTLSCEQNLNHDAMYWYRQDPGQGLRLIYYSQIVNDFQKGDIAEGYSVSREKKESFPLTVTSAQKNPTAFYLCASSIDEAGNREQYFGPGTRLTVT.

This clonotype was found many times. The chain carries TRBV24-1 and TRBJ2-5; D assignment may be TRBD1 or TRBD2 (5 bases each). Germline V lookup: CDR1 KGHDR, CDR2 SFDVKD. Trimming removed 8 bases at V and 2 bases at J, with 26 bases between. CDR3 size: 18 residues. DNA of the CDR3: TGTGCCACCATACGTCTTAGCGACAGCGAAAACGTACAAGAGACCCAGTACTTC. Its translation: CATIRLSDSENVQETQYF.

In this sample, this clonotype turned up a few times. The chain carries TRBV5-1 and TRBJ2-2; 8 bases match TRBD2. Germline CDR1 reads SGHRS; CDR2 reads YFSETQ. The CDR3 totals 19 residues. The V gene end was trimmed by 4 bases and the J gene end by 2 bases; junction bases not matched to a gene: 16. In DNA form, the CDR3 reads TGCGCCAGCAGCCCGCTACCTCACTCAGCGGGAGTTAACACCGGGGAGCTGTTTTTT. Encoded protein: CASSPLPHSAGVNTGELFF. The full variable domain, in which reference TRBV5-1 and TRBJ2-2 provide the parts outside the CDR3, is KAGVTQTPRYLIKTRGQQVTLSCSPISGHRSVSWYQQTPGQGLQFLFEYFSETQRNKGNFPGRFSGRQFSNSRSEMNVSTLELGDSALYLCASSPLPHSAGVNTGELFFGEGSRLTVL.

This clonotype was seen repeatedly, ten times or more. The chain carries TRBV12-3 or TRBV12-4 and TRBJ1-2; 8 bases match TRBD1. V dropped 3 bases and J dropped 9; count of bases not matched to a gene: 9. This CDR3 has 14 amino acids. CDR3 DNA sequence: TGTGCCAGCAGTTTGGGACAGGACTTCTGGAGCTACACCTTC. As protein: CASSLGQDFWSYTF.

This clonotype has ten or more counts. The chain links TRBV11-2 to TRBJ1-2; weak D call: TRBD1 (6 bases). V lost 4 bases and J 8 bases, leaving 26 bases between the germline ends. Germline loops: CDR1 SGHAT, CDR2 FQNNGV. The CDR3 has 17 amino acids. The CDR3 nucleotides read TGTGCCAGCAGCTCGTCCCGGGGGGGGCCTGACAGGACGGGCTACACCTTC. Translation gives CASSSSRGGPDRTGYTF.

In this sample, this clonotype turned up many times. CDR3 residues: CASKGDLEQYF. The CDR3 DNA is TGTGCCAGCAAAGGGGACCTCGAGCAGTACTTC. The V call is TRBV28, the J call TRBJ2-7; tentatively, D is TRBD1 or TRBD2 (5 bases each). CDR3 length: 11 residues. V was cut by 7 bases and J by 6 bases, with 10 bases left in between. The germline V gene encodes CDR1 MDHEN and CDR2 SYDVKM.

There are many counts of this clonotype. The genes are TRBV19 and TRBJ1-5; D remains unclear. CDR3 length: 15 residues. Germline CDR1 is LNHDA and CDR2 is SQIVND (reference sequence). Trimming removed 3 bases at V and 0 bases at J, with 9 bases between. The DNA of the CDR3 is TGTGCCAGTAGTATGGCCACCGATAGCAATCAGCCCCAGCATTTT. Its protein product is CASSMATDSNQPQHF.

This clonotype occurred a few times. The chain recombines TRBV30 with TRBJ1-2; D remains ambiguous. The CDR3 is 11 residues long. CDR1 and CDR2 (germline): GTSNPN, SVGIG (reference sequence). V lost 3 bases to trimming and J lost 4 bases, with 6 bases between them. The CDR3 protein is CAWRLFYGYTF. In nucleotides, the CDR3 is TGTGCCTGGAGACTCTTCTATGGCTACACCTTC.

Ten or more counts support this clonotype. The genes are TRBV28 and TRBJ2-7; 9 positions agree with TRBD1. CDR1 is MDHEN, CDR2 SYDVKM, per germline. The ends lost 5 bases at V and 5 bases at J; junction bases unmatched: 4. The CDR3 has 13 amino acids. As DNA, the CDR3 is TGTGCCAGCAGTCGACAGGGGGGGAACGAGCAGTACTTC. It yields the protein CASSRQGGNEQYF.

This clonotype appeared once. The J gene is TRBJ1-1, the V gene TRBV5-1, with TRBD1 matching over 7 bases. Looked up from germline, CDR1 is SGHRS and CDR2 is YFSETQ. This CDR3 has 14 residues. The junction had 0 bases not matched to a gene; V was cut back by 0 bases and J by 1 base. The CDR3 is CASSLGDRNTEAFF. The CDR3 nucleotides are TGCGCCAGCAGCTTGGGGGACAGGAACACTGAAGCTTTCTTT.

This clonotype has at least ten counts. This sequence joins TRBV6-5 and TRBJ1-5; D is uncertain. CDR3 size: 17 residues. V was shortened by 2 bases and J by 2 bases, with 16 bases between the two germline ends. Germline CDR1 reads MNHEY; CDR2 reads SVGAGI. CDR3 amino acids: CASSYSYGLKGNQPQHF. The CDR3 coding sequence is TGTGCCAGCAGTTACAGTTACGGGCTAAAAGGCAATCAGCCCCAGCATTTT.

This clonotype was seen ten or more times. The chain links TRBV12-3 or TRBV12-4 to TRBJ2-1, with 7 bases aligning to TRBD2. CDR3 length: 16 amino acids. V trimming: 7 bases; J trimming: 0 bases; junction bases outside the gene matches: 9. In DNA, the CDR3 is TGTGCCAGCACCGGGCCTAGCGGCGACTCCTACAATGAGCAGTTCTTC. Residues: CASTGPSGDSYNEQFF.

The rearrangement links TRBV28 to TRBJ2-4, with 11 bases matching TRBD1. V trimming: 3 bases; J trimming: 1 base; junction bases outside the gene matches: 5. This CDR3 is built from 17 residues. Germline loops: CDR1 MDHEN, CDR2 SYDVKM. Here the CDR3 DNA reads TGTGCCAGCAGTTTCTGGACAGGGGGCGCGGCCAAAAACATTCAGTACTTC. Translation: CASSFWTGGAAKNIQYF.

There are many counts of this clonotype. The chain carries TRBV6-5 and TRBJ2-3; D is possibly TRBD1 (6 bases). This CDR3 spans 15 amino acids. V shed 5 bases and J shed 2 bases, with 14 bases lying between them. CDR1 MNHEY and CDR2 SVGAGI come from the germline V gene. The CDR3 region has the DNA TGTGCCAGCAGTACTAGGGGGTACCCCACAGATACGCAGTATTTT. This sequence encodes CASSTRGYPTDTQYF.

This clonotype was found a few times. V and J are TRBV4-3 and TRBJ2-7, with D unclear. Trimming took 0 bases from V and 0 from J, leaving 9 bases between them. The CDR3 covers 15 residues. The germline V gene encodes CDR1 LGHNA and CDR2 YSLEER. The CDR3 nucleotides are TGCGCCAGCAGCCAAGATCCCGGCCCCTCCTACGAGCAGTACTTC. The encoded protein is CASSQDPGPSYEQYF.

This clonotype occurred many times. V is TRBV19 and J is TRBJ2-7; TRBD1 aligns across 7 bases. CDR3 length: 12 amino acids. Per the germline V gene, CDR1 is LNHDA and CDR2 is SQIVND (reference sequence). The V gene end was trimmed by 10 bases and the J gene end by 3 bases; junction bases not matched to a gene: 6. The CDR3 reads CATPTGFYEQYF. As DNA, the CDR3 is TGTGCCACCCCGACAGGGTTCTACGAGCAGTACTTC.